This T cell receptor beta chain was recorded in a study of CXCR3-negative and CXCR3-positive naive CD8 T cells (dated by TCRdb to the late 2010s). About the full investigation: Around 140 million TRB reads were obtained in total, roughly 1.5 +/- 0.3 million reads per library. TRBV-TRBJ cluster analysis included naive subsets from five or six donors and memory cells from 3 donors. Diversity and physicochemical repertoire analyses covered around 10 donors pooled from two independent experiments. Overall study results and their limits: Naive CXCR3-negative and CXCR3-positive cells from the same donor showed similar TRBV-TRBJ usage, whereas memory cells showed distinct patterns. Repertoire diversity was comparably high in both naive subsets but much lower in memory CD8+ T cells. Because CXCR3 expression was partially decreased after cryopreservation, freshly isolated PBMCs were used for most assays. Because surface CD5, which is linked to self-reactivity in mice, was comparable between the naive subsets, TCR interaction strength was also inferred from TRB CDR3 physicochemical properties. TRB CDR3s from CXCR3-positive naive cells showed higher hydrophobicity (lower Kidera factor 4), lower energy, and higher strength and volume indices than CXCR3-negative naive cells.

For every CD8+ T cell subset, approximately 300,000 cells were flow-sorted straight into RLT lysis buffer, and each subset was sorted in triplicate. To keep memory contaminants out, a stringent definition of naive CD8+ T cells was applied: CD45RO-CCR7+CD27+CD95-. Using standard density gradient centrifugation, peripheral blood mononuclear cells were isolated from buffy coats. A FACSAria III was used to flow-sort naive CD8+ T cells into CXCR3-negative and CXCR3-positive populations. Total RNA was extracted from sorted cells using an RNeasy Mini Kit. A remark on this clonotype: Its target antigen remains unknown.

Sequencing took place on a NextSeq 550. The Human TCR Profiling Kit (MiLaboratory) was used to prepare UMI-labeled 5' RACE TRB cDNA libraries. The full amount of extracted RNA was used for cDNA synthesis, and the full amount of resulting cDNA was used for PCR amplification. The libraries were made side by side, with each library going through the same number of PCR cycles. As for the authors' bioinformatics: MIGEC and MiXCR extracted about 53,000 +/- 10,000 unique UMI-labeled TRB cDNA molecules per library, requiring at least two reads per UMI. On average, each library contained 40,000 +/- 10,000 functional in-frame TRB CDR3 nucleotide clonotypes without stop codons. After downsampling to 5000 UMI-labeled TRB molecules per sample, diversity metrics, including normalized Shannon-Wiener and Chao1, were computed in VDJtools. Clonotype-size-weighted physicochemical properties of the central five CDR3 residues (interaction energy, strength, volume and Kidera factor 4) were computed in VDJtools. Following TCRdb reprocessing, every CDR3 protein sequence forms one entry, and DNA is not provided. The V and J calls and clone size come from TCRdb's table, not from the authors' own analysis. The record for this sample contains some 150,000 distinct CDR3 sequences. Roughly 0.41% of the sample comes from the top ten.

The CDR3 runs 13 amino acids, cysteine and phenylalanine included. Only the protein is on record. For CDR1 and CDR2, the germline V gene lists SQVTM and ANQGSEA. The chain is made from TRBV29-1 and TRBJ1-1; the D call from TCRdb, TRBD1, cannot be confirmed without DNA. What was sequenced was naive CXCR3+ CD8+ T cells from blood. The cell subset or site label of this sample denotes: CD45RO-CCR7+CD27+CD95- naive CD8+ T cells expressing CXCR3 (TNR3+). The clonotype comes from a human donor in good health. Some clones in this sample may be carry-over from other donors' samples. The CDR3 has the sequence CSVAGGRGTEAFF.